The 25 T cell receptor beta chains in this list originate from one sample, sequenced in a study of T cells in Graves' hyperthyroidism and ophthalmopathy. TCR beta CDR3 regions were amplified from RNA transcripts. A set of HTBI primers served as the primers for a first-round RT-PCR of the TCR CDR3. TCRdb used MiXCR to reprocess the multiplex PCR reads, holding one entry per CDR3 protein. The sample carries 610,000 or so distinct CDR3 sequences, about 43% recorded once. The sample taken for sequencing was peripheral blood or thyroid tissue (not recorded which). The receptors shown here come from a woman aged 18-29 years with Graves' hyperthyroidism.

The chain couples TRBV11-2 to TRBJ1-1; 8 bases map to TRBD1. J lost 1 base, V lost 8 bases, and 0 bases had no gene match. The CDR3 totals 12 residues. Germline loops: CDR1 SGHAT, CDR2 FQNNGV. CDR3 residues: CASGQGNTEAFF. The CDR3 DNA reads TGTGCCAGCGGACAGGGGAACACTGAAGCTTTCTTT.

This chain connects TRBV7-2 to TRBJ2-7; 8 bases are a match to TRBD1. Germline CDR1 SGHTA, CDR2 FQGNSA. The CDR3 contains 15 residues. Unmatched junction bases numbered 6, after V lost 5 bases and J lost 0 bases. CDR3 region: CASSTPGTGSYEQYF. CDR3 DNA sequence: TGTGCCAGCAGCACCCCCGGGACAGGCTCCTACGAGCAGTACTTC.

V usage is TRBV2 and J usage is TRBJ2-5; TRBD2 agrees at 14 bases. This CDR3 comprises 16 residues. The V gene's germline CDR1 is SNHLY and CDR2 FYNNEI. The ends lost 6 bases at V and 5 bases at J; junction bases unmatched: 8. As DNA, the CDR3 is TGTGCCAGCAGCCCGTCGGGACTAGCGGGAGAGGAGACCCAGTACTTC. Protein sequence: CASSPSGLAGEETQYF. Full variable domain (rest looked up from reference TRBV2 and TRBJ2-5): EPEVTQTPSHQVTQMGQEVILRCVPISNHLYFYWYRQILGQKVEFLVSFYNNEISEKSEIFDDQFSVERPDGSNFTLKIRSTKLEDSAMYFCASSPSGLAGEETQYFGPGTRLLVL.

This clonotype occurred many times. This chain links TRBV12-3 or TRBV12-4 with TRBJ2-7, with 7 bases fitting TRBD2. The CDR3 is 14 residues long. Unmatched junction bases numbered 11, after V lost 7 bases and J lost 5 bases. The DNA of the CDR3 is TGTGCCAGCACCAAATCGGGGGGAATCGACGAGCAGTACTTC. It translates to CASTKSGGIDEQYF.

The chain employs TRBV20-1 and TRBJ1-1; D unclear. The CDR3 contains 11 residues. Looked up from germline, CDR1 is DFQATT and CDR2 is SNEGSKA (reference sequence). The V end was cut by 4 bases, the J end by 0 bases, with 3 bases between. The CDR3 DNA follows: TGCAGTGCTAAGCTGAACACTGAAGCTTTCTTT. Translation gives CSAKLNTEAFF.

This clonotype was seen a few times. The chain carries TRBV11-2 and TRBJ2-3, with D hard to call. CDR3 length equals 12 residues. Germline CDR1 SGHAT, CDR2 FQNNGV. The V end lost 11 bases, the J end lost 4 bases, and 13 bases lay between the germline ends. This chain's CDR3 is CADQGISDTQYF. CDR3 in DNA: TGTGCCGACCAAGGGATCTCAGATACGCAGTATTTT.

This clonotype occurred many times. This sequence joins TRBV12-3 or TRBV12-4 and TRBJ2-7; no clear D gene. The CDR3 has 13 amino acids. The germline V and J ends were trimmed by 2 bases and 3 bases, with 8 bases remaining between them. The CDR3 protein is CASSLIIGYEQYF. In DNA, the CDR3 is TGTGCCAGCAGTTTAATTATTGGCTACGAGCAGTACTTC.

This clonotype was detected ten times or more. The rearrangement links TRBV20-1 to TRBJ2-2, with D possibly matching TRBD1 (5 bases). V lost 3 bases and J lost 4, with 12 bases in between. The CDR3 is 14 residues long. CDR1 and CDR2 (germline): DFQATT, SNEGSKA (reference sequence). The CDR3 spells CSARVTESTGELFF. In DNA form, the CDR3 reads TGCAGTGCTAGGGTGACAGAAAGCACCGGGGAGCTGTTTTTT.

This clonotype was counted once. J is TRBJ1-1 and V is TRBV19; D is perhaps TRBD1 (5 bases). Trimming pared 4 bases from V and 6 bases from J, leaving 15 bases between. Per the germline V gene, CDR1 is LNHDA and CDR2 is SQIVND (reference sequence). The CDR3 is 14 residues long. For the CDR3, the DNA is TGTGCCAGTAGTACGCCAGGGACTTTCGCTGAAGCTTTCTTT. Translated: CASSTPGTFAEAFF.

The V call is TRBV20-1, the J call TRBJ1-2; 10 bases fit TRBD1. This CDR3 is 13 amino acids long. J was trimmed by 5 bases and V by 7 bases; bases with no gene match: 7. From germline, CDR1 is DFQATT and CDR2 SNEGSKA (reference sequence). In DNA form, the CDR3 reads TGCAGTGAGACGACAGGGGGCGATTATGGCTACACCTTC. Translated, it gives CSETTGGDYGYTF.

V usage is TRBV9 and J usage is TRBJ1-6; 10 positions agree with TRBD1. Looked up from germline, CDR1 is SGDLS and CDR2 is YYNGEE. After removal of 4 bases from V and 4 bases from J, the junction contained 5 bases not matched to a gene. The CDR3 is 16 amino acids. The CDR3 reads CASSFRDRGYNSPLHF. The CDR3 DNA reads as TGTGCCAGCAGCTTCCGGGACAGGGGTTATAATTCACCCCTCCACTTT.

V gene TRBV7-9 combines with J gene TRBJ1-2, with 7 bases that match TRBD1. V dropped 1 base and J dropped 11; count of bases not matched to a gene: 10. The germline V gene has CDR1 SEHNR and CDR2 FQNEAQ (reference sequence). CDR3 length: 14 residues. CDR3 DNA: TGTGCCAGCAGCTTAGGGACAGGCAGAGAGAATTACACCTTC. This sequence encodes CASSLGTGRENYTF. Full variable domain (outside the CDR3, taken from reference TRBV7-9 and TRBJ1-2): DTGVSQNPRHKITKRGQNVTFRCDPISEHNRLYWYRQTLGQGPEFLTYFQNEAQLEKSRLLSDRFSAERPKGSFSTLEIQRTEQGDSAMYLCASSLGTGRENYTFGSGTRLTVV.

The CDR3 protein is CASRGTIGANVLTF. The DNA of the CDR3 is TGTGCCAGTCGAGGTACTATCGGGGCCAACGTCCTGACTTTC. The chain uses TRBV12-5 and TRBJ2-6; D call uncertain. CDR1 and CDR2 (germline): LGHNT, FRNRAP. This CDR3 has 14 amino acids.

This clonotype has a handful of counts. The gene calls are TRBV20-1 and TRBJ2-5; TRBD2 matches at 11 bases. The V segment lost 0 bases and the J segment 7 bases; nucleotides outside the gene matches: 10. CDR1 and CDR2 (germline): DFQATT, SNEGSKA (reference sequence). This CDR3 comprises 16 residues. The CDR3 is CSARESSGRRMGTQYF. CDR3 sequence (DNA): TGCAGTGCTAGAGAATCTAGCGGGAGGAGAATGGGGACCCAGTACTTC.

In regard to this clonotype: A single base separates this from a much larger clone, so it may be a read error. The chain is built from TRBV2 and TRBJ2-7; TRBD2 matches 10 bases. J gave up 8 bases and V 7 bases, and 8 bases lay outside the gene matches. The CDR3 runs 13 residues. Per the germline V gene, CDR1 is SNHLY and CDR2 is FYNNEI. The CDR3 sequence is CASNSLAGLQQYF. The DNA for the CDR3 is TGTGCCAGCAATTCACTAGCGGGATTGCAGCAGTACTTC.

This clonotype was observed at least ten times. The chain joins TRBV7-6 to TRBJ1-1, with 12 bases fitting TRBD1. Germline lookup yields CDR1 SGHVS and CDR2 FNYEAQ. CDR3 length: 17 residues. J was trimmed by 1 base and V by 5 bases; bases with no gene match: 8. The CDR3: CASSPGTGGVKNTEAFF. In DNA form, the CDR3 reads TGTGCCAGCAGCCCCGGGACAGGGGGCGTTAAGAACACTGAAGCTTTCTTT. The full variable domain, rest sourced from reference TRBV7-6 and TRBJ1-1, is GAGVSQSPRYKVTKRGQDVALRCDPISGHVSLYWYRQALGQGPEFLTYFNYEAQQDKSGLPNDRFSAERPEGSISTLTIQRTEQRDSAMYRCASSPGTGGVKNTEAFFGQGTRLTVV.

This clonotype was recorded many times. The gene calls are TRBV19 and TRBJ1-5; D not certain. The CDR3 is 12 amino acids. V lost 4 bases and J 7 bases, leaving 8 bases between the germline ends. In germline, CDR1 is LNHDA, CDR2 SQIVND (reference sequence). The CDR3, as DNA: TGTGCCAGTAGTACCCATAGACAGCCCCAGCATTTT. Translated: CASSTHRQPQHF. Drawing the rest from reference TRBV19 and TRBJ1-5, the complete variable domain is DGGITQSPKYLFRKEGQNVTLSCEQNLNHDAMYWYRQDPGQGLRLIYYSQIVNDFQKGDIAEGYSVSREKKESFPLTVTSAQKNPTAFYLCASSTHRQPQHFGDGTRLSIL.

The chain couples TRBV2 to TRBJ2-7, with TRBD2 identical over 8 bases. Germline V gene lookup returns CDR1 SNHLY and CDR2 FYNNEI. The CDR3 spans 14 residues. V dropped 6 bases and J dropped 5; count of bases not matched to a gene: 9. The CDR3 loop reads CASRTGTSSHEQYF. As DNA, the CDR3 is TGTGCCAGCAGGACCGGGACTAGTTCCCACGAGCAGTACTTC.

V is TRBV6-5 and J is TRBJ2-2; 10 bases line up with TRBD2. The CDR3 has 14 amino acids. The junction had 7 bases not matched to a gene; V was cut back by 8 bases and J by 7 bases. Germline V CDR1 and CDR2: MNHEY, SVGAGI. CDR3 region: CASGSGRANGELFF. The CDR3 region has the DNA TGTGCCAGCGGGAGCGGGAGGGCCAACGGGGAGCTGTTTTTT.

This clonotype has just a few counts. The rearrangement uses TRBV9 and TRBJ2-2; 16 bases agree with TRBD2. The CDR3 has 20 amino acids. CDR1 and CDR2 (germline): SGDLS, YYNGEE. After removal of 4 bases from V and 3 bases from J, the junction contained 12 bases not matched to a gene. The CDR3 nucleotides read TGTGCCAGCAGCCAAGAAGGATGGGGACTAGCGGGAGGGCACACCGGGGAGCTGTTTTTT. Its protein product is CASSQEGWGLAGGHTGELFF.

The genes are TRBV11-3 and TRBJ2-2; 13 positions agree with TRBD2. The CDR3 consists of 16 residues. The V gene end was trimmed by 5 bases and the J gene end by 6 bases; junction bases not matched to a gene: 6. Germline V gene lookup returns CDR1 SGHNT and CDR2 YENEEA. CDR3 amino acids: CASSLGLAGWSGELFF. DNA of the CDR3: TGTGCCAGCAGCCTGGGACTAGCGGGATGGTCCGGGGAGCTGTTTTTT.

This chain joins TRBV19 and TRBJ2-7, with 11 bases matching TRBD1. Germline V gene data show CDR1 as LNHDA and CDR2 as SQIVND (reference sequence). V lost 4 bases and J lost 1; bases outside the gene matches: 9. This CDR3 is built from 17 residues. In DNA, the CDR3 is TGTGCCAGTAGTACAAGGGACAGGGGGAGTGGTTCCTACGAGCAGTACTTC. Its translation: CASSTRDRGSGSYEQYF.

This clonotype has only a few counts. The CDR3, as DNA: TGCAGCGTTGGTGACATAGGAGAGACCCAGCATTTT. Translation gives CSVGDIGETQHF. The chain has TRBV29-1 and TRBJ1-5; D is uncertain. The CDR3 is made up of 12 amino acids. Between the trimmed V and J ends, which lost 4 bases and 11 bases, there was a span of 15 bases. The V gene's germline CDR1 is SQVTM and CDR2 ANQGSEA.

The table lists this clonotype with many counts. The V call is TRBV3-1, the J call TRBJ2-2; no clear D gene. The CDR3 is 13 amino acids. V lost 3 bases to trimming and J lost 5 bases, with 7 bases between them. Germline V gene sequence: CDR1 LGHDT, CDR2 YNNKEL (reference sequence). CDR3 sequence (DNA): TGTGCCAGCAGCCATGGATGGACCGGGGAGCTGTTTTTT. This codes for CASSHGWTGELFF.

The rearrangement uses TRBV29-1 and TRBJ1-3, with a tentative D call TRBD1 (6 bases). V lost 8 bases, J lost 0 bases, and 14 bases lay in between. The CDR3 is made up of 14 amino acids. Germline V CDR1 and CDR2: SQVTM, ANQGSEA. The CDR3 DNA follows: TGCAGCACTGGGACAAGCGACTCTGGAAACACCATATATTTT. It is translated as CSTGTSDSGNTIYF.